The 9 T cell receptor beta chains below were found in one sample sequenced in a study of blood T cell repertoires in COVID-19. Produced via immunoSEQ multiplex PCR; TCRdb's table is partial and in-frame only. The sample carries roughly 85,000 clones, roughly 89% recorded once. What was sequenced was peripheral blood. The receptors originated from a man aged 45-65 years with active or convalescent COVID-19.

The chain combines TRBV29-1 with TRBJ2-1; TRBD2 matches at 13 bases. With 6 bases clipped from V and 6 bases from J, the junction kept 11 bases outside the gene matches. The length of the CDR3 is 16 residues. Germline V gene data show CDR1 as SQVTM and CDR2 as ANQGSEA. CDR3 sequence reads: CSVLAGGGPPGNEQFF. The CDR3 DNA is TGCAGCGTACTAGCGGGAGGGGGTCCTCCGGGCAATGAGCAGTTCTTC.

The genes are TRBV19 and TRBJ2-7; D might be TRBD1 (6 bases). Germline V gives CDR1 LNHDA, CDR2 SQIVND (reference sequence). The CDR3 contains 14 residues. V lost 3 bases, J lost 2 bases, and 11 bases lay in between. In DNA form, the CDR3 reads TGTGCCAGTAGTATTCAGGGGTCGCCCTACGAGCAGTACTTC. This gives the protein CASSIQGSPYEQYF. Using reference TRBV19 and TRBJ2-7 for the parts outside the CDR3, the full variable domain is DGGITQSPKYLFRKEGQNVTLSCEQNLNHDAMYWYRQDPGQGLRLIYYSQIVNDFQKGDIAEGYSVSREKKESFPLTVTSAQKNPTAFYLCASSIQGSPYEQYFGPGTRLTVT.

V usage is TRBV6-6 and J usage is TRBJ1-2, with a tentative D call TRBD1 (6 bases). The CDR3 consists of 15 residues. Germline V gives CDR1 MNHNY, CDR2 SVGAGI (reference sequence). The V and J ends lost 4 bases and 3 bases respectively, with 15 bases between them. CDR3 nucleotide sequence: TGTGCCAGCAGTTTGAACCCAGGGGCTGACTATGGCTACACCTTC. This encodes CASSLNPGADYGYTF.

The CDR3 nucleotides read TGTGCCAGCAGCTTTGGACAGGGTGTAGAGACCCAGTACTTC. Its translation is CASSFGQGVETQYF. This sequence joins TRBV7-2 and TRBJ2-5; 8 bases fit TRBD1. The CDR3 runs to 14 residues. After removal of 3 bases from V and 4 bases from J, the junction contained 4 bases not matched to a gene. The germline V gene has CDR1 SGHTA and CDR2 FQGNSA. Full variable domain (remainder filled in from reference TRBV7-2 and TRBJ2-5): GAGVSQSPSNKVTEKGKDVELRCDPISGHTALYWYRQSLGQGLEFLIYFQGNSAPDKSGLPSDRFSAERTGGSVSTLTIQRTQQEDSAVYLCASSFGQGVETQYFGPGTRLLVL.

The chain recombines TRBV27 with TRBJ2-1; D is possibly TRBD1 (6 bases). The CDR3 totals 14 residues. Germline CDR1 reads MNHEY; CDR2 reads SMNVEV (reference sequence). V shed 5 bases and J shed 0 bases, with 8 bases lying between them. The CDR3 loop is CASSRDNSYNEQFF. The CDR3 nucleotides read TGTGCCAGCAGTAGGGACAACTCCTACAATGAGCAGTTCTTC.

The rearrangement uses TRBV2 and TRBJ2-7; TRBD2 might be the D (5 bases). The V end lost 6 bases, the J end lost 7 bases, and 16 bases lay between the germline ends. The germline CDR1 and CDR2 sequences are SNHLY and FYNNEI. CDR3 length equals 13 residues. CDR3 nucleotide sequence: TGTGCCAGCAGCCAGGACTCCGGGGATGAGCAGTACTTC. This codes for CASSQDSGDEQYF.

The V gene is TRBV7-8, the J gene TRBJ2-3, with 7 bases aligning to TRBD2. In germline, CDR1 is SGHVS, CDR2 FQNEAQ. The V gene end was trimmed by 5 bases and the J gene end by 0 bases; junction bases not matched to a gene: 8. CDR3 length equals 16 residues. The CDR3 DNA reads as TGTGCCAGCAGCCCGGCCGGGACTACTAGCACAGATACGCAGTATTTT. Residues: CASSPAGTTSTDTQYF.

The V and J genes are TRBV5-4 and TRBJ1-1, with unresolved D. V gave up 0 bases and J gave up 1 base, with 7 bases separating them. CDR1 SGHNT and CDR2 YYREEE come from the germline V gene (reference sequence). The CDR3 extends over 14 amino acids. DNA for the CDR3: TGTGCCAGCAGCTTGGCTGCAGGGAACACTGAAGCTTTCTTT. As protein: CASSLAAGNTEAFF.

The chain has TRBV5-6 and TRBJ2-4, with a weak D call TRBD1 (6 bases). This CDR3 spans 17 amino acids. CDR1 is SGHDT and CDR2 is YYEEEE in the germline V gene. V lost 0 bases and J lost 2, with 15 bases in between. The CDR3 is CASSLVVGGLSKNIQYF. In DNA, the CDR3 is TGTGCCAGCAGCTTGGTAGTTGGGGGCCTCTCCAAAAACATTCAGTACTTC. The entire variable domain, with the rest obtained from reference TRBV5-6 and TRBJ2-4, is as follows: DAGVTQSPTHLIKTRGQQVTLRCSPKSGHDTVSWYQQALGQGPQFIFQYYEEEERQRGNFPDRFSGHQFPNYSSELNVNALLLGDSALYLCASSLVVGGLSKNIQYFGAGTRLSVL.